These 28 T cell receptor beta chains share one sample of origin, sequenced in a study of blood T cell repertoires in COVID-19. Profiling relied on immunoSEQ multiplex PCR, and the TCRdb table lists in-frame clones only, not all of them. The sample includes about 210,000 clones, around 83% of them seen just once. Sequencing input: PBMCs or T cells enriched from blood (not recorded which). The receptors come from a woman in her thirties who had been exposed to COVID-19.

The V gene is TRBV7-9, the J gene TRBJ1-2; 8 bases are shared with TRBD1. The V and J ends lost 5 bases and 8 bases, in that order; junction bases with no gene match: 10. This CDR3 comprises 14 residues. The germline gives CDR1 SEHNR, CDR2 FQNEAQ (reference sequence). CDR3: CASSTGQGGWGYTF. CDR3 nucleotides: TGTGCCAGCAGCACAGGACAGGGCGGATGGGGCTACACCTTC.

This clone was seen a few times. The chain is built from TRBV19 and TRBJ2-4, with D perhaps TRBD1 (5 bases). Germline loops: CDR1 LNHDA, CDR2 SQIVND (reference sequence). This CDR3 spans 15 amino acids. V lost 5 bases, J lost 1 base, and 12 bases lay in between. The CDR3 here is CASSGAYLAKNIQYF. The CDR3 region has the DNA TGTGCCAGTAGTGGGGCTTATTTGGCCAAAAACATTCAGTACTTC.

J is TRBJ2-7 and V is TRBV5-1; tentative D call: TRBD1 (5 bases). This CDR3 has 15 residues. Trimming left V 1 base short and J 1 base short, with 12 bases between. Germline CDR1 SGHRS, CDR2 YFSETQ. The CDR3 here is CASSLRTTESYEQYF. The DNA of the CDR3 is TGCGCCAGCAGCTTGCGGACAACGGAATCCTACGAGCAGTACTTC.

The V call is TRBV5-1, the J call TRBJ1-1, with a weak D call TRBD1 (6 bases). The CDR3 extends over 15 amino acids. The ends were cut back, 0 bases at V and 1 base at J, with 10 bases in the middle. The germline gives CDR1 SGHRS, CDR2 YFSETQ. This chain's CDR3 is CASSLGRGGNTEAFF. DNA of the CDR3: TGCGCCAGCAGCTTGGGGAGAGGGGGGAACACTGAAGCTTTCTTT.

The chain has TRBV12-3 or TRBV12-4 and TRBJ2-5; 7 nucleotides match TRBD2. This CDR3 spans 13 amino acids. V shed 10 bases and J 2 bases; nucleotides not matched to a gene: 7. The CDR3 DNA reads TGTGCCACCCAGCGGGGCGCTCAAGAGACCCAGTACTTC. Its translation is CATQRGAQETQYF.

This rearrangement joins TRBV5-8 to TRBJ2-1, with D possibly matching TRBD1 (6 bases). Germline V gene data show CDR1 as SGHTS and CDR2 as YDEGEE. Trimming stripped 4 bases from V and 4 bases from J, with 15 bases between. The CDR3 loop spans 15 amino acids. The CDR3: CASSKGTNRYNEQFF. The CDR3 bases are TGTGCCAGCAGCAAGGGGACAAACCGTTACAATGAGCAGTTCTTC.

The rearrangement uses TRBV27 and TRBJ2-7; TRBD1 agrees at 8 bases. This CDR3 contains 16 residues. With 0 bases clipped from V and 5 bases from J, the junction kept 9 bases outside the gene matches. Germline V gene lookup returns CDR1 MNHEY and CDR2 SMNVEV (reference sequence). CDR3 residues: CASSLSTSGGGHEQYF. Written as DNA, the CDR3 is TGTGCCAGCAGTTTATCGACCTCAGGGGGCGGCCACGAGCAGTACTTC.

In the case of this clone: The same CDR3 can be traced to other DNA sequences in this sample. The CDR3 DNA sequence: TGTGCCAGCTCACCGGGACTAGCGGGGGGGACCTACGAGCAGTACTTC. The encoded protein is CASSPGLAGGTYEQYF. This rearrangement joins TRBV18 to TRBJ2-7; 16 bases line up with TRBD2. Looked up from germline, CDR1 is KGHSH and CDR2 is LQKENI. Trimming at V came to 3 bases and at J to 2 bases, leaving 1 base not matched to a gene. The CDR3 extends over 16 amino acids.

V and J are TRBV5-1 and TRBJ1-2; no clear D. The CDR3 loop spans 13 amino acids. The germline V gene encodes CDR1 SGHRS and CDR2 YFSETQ. V dropped 4 bases and J dropped 4 bases, with 11 bases sitting between them. This CDR3 reads CASSPGSIYGYTF. The CDR3 DNA is TGCGCCAGCAGCCCCGGGTCGATCTATGGCTACACCTTC. Looking up the rest from reference TRBV5-1 and TRBJ1-2 gives the full variable domain: KAGVTQTPRYLIKTRGQQVTLSCSPISGHRSVSWYQQTPGQGLQFLFEYFSETQRNKGNFPGRFSGRQFSNSRSEMNVSTLELGDSALYLCASSPGSIYGYTFGSGTRLTVV.

This clone was seen a handful of times. The chain joins TRBV29-1 to TRBJ1-2; TRBD1 aligns across 7 bases. The ends lost 6 bases at V and 1 base at J; junction bases unmatched: 11. The CDR3 is made up of 15 amino acids. CDR1 and CDR2 from the germline V gene are SQVTM and ANQGSEA. CDR3 loop: CSVGTGDSVNYGYTF. The CDR3 nucleotides are TGCAGCGTAGGTACAGGGGACAGCGTTAACTATGGCTACACCTTC.

This chain joins TRBV30 and TRBJ1-2, with a tentative D call TRBD1 (5 bases). CDR1 and CDR2 (germline): GTSNPN, SVGIG (reference sequence). The V end was cut by 1 base, the J end by 2 bases, with 11 bases between. CDR3 length: 14 amino acids. CDR3 loop: CAWSEVRANYGYTF. The CDR3 DNA reads as TGTGCCTGGAGTGAGGTCAGGGCAAACTATGGCTACACCTTC.

CDR3 amino acids: CASSSLGEGGVGYTF. CDR3 DNA sequence: TGCGCCAGCAGCTCTTTAGGTGAGGGAGGTGTTGGCTACACCTTC. This chain uses TRBV5-1 with TRBJ1-2; D uncertain. The germline CDR1 and CDR2 sequences are SGHRS and YFSETQ. V was shortened by 3 bases and J by 7 bases, with 19 bases between the two germline ends. The CDR3 contains 15 residues.

This chain connects TRBV29-1 to TRBJ1-1, with 8 bases fitting TRBD1. There are 17 residues in the CDR3. Trimming removed 1 base from V and 4 bases from J; junction bases left unmatched: 14. Germline lookup yields CDR1 SQVTM and CDR2 ANQGSEA. The CDR3 loop is CSVEGVAGGVGVTEAFF. CDR3 nucleotides: TGCAGCGTTGAAGGAGTGGCAGGGGGCGTGGGGGTCACTGAAGCTTTCTTT. Variable domain in full (rest from reference TRBV29-1 and TRBJ1-1): SAVISQKPSRDICQRGTSLTIQCQVDSQVTMMFWYRQQPGQSLTLIATANQGSEATYESGFVIDKFPISRPNLTFSTLTVSNMSPEDSSIYLCSVEGVAGGVGVTEAFFGQGTRLTVV.

The chain carries TRBV4-1 and TRBJ2-1; 8 nucleotides line up with TRBD2. The CDR3 totals 16 residues. Per germline, CDR1 MGHRA and CDR2 YSYEKL. The V gene end was trimmed by 1 base and the J gene end by 2 bases; junction bases not matched to a gene: 4. The CDR3 bases are TGCGCCAGCAGCCAAGGAGAGCGGGGGACCTACAATGAGCAGTTCTTC. Its protein is CASSQGERGTYNEQFF.

CDR3 sequence reads: CASSHATTDTQYF. The DNA of the CDR3 is TGCGCCAGCAGCCACGCTACCACAGATACGCAGTATTTT. The chain couples TRBV4-1 to TRBJ2-3; D gene uncertain. The CDR3 has 13 amino acids. V was clipped by 3 bases and J by 2 bases, with 6 bases between them. CDR1 and CDR2 from the germline V gene are MGHRA and YSYEKL.

The rearrangement links TRBV11-2 to TRBJ1-2; D is uncertain. Germline V gene lookup returns CDR1 SGHAT and CDR2 FQNNGV. V lost 4 bases, J lost 4 bases, and 16 bases lay in between. This CDR3 contains 15 residues. The CDR3 DNA reads TGTGCCAGCAGCTACCAGCCCGCGGGCATCTATGGCTACACCTTC. Translated, it gives CASSYQPAGIYGYTF. Combining the CDR3 with reference TRBV11-2 and TRBJ1-2 gives the whole variable domain EAGVAQSPRYKIIEKRQSVAFWCNPISGHATLYWYQQILGQGPKLLIQFQNNGVVDDSQLPKDRFSAERLKGVDSTLKIQPAKLEDSAVYLCASSYQPAGIYGYTFGSGTRLTVV.

The CDR3 DNA sequence: TGTGCCAGCAGCCCTCGGGCGGAGGAGGCTTTCTTT. It encodes CASSPRAEEAFF. The V gene is TRBV11-2, the J gene TRBJ1-1; no clear D gene. V was trimmed by 5 bases and J by 11 bases, leaving 15 bases between them. This CDR3 comprises 12 residues. Germline CDR1 and CDR2: SGHAT and FQNNGV.

The chain carries TRBV29-1 and TRBJ1-2; no clear D. The CDR3 spans 11 residues. V was shortened by 3 bases and J by 5 bases, with 7 bases between the two germline ends. Germline lookup yields CDR1 SQVTM and CDR2 ANQGSEA. CDR3: CSVEGVYGYTF. For the CDR3, the DNA is TGCAGCGTTGAGGGAGTATATGGCTACACCTTC.

The V gene is TRBV4-1, the J gene TRBJ1-5, with D hard to call. The V end was cut by 0 bases, the J end by 9 bases, with 15 bases between. Per the germline V gene, CDR1 is MGHRA and CDR2 is YSYEKL. The CDR3 has 15 amino acids. The DNA for the CDR3 is TGCGCCAGCAGCCAAGATGTTGGGGAGTGGGCGCCCCAGCATTTT. Its translation is CASSQDVGEWAPQHF.

V is TRBV23-1 and J is TRBJ1-6; no reliable D call. TRBV23-1 is recorded as an ORF, its role being uncertain. Between the trimmed V and J ends, which lost 2 bases and 7 bases, there was a span of 18 bases. The CDR3 contains 17 residues. CDR3: CASSQQPFKASNSPLHF. CDR3 sequence (DNA): TGCGCCAGCAGTCAACAGCCCTTTAAAGCGAGCAATTCACCCCTCCACTTT.

This sequence joins TRBV6-4 and TRBJ2-1; D is unresolved. Germline V lookup: CDR1 MRHNA, CDR2 SNTAGT. Trimming removed 0 bases from V and 6 bases from J, with 3 bases in between. This CDR3 comprises 12 residues. The CDR3 bases are TGTGCCAGCAGTGACTCGAGCAATGAGCAGTTCTTC. Translating gives CASSDSSNEQFF.

This chain links TRBV2 with TRBJ1-5; 12 bases are shared with TRBD1. The CDR3 runs 15 residues. The trim removed 3 bases at V and 5 bases at J, leaving 2 bases unmatched. Germline assignment: CDR1 SNHLY and CDR2 FYNNEI. DNA of the CDR3: TGTGCCAGCAGTGACGGGACAGGGGGCTATCAGCCCCAGCATTTT. It translates to CASSDGTGGYQPQHF.

This chain uses TRBV19 with TRBJ1-2; 7 nucleotides match TRBD1. The CDR3 consists of 15 residues. With V trimmed by 7 bases and J by 2 bases, 10 bases remained unmatched. Germline V CDR1 and CDR2: LNHDA, SQIVND (reference sequence). CDR3 amino acids: CASIGTDRENYGYTF. The CDR3 DNA reads as TGTGCCAGTATTGGGACTGACAGGGAAAACTATGGCTACACCTTC.

This clone was counted only a few times. The rearrangement uses TRBV3-1 (or the pseudogene TRBV3-2) and TRBJ1-5; 10 positions match TRBD1. Germline CDR1 reads LGHDT; CDR2 reads YNNKEL (reference sequence). There are 16 residues in the CDR3. Trimming at V came to 2 bases and at J to 1 base, leaving 2 bases not matched to a gene. CDR3 nucleotide sequence: TGTGCCAGCAGCCAAAGGACAGGGGGGAGCAATCAGCCCCAGCATTTT. Its translation: CASSQRTGGSNQPQHF.

The chain uses TRBV4-1 and TRBJ2-6; 12 bases agree with TRBD1. This CDR3 region has 18 residues. Germline V gene lookup returns CDR1 MGHRA and CDR2 YSYEKL. V was clipped by 4 bases and J by 1 base; unmatched bases: 5. Here the CDR3 reads CASSRGTGGASGANVLTF. CDR3 bases: TGCGCCAGCAGCCGAGGGACAGGGGGCGCTTCTGGGGCCAACGTCCTGACTTTC.

V usage is TRBV5-1 and J usage is TRBJ1-2; 12 bases agree with TRBD1. After removal of 4 bases from V and 8 bases from J, the junction contained 6 bases not matched to a gene. The CDR3 extends over 14 amino acids. Looked up from germline, CDR1 is SGHRS and CDR2 is YFSETQ. The CDR3 nucleotides are TGCGCCAGCAGCGGTGGGACAGGGGGCTTCGGCTACACCTTC. It encodes CASSGGTGGFGYTF. Complete variable domain (other parts from reference TRBV5-1 and TRBJ1-2): KAGVTQTPRYLIKTRGQQVTLSCSPISGHRSVSWYQQTPGQGLQFLFEYFSETQRNKGNFPGRFSGRQFSNSRSEMNVSTLELGDSALYLCASSGGTGGFGYTFGSGTRLTVV.

This sequence joins TRBV7-2 and TRBJ2-5; TRBD2 aligns across 8 bases. V lost 5 bases to trimming and J lost 7 bases; unmatched junction nucleotides: 21. Germline CDR1 and CDR2: SGHTA and FQGNSA. The CDR3 contains 18 residues. The CDR3: CASSPKFLPGGILWTQYF. CDR3 coding DNA: TGTGCCAGCAGCCCAAAATTCCTCCCGGGGGGGATACTTTGGACCCAGTACTTC. Full variable domain (remainder filled in from reference TRBV7-2 and TRBJ2-5): GAGVSQSPSNKVTEKGKDVELRCDPISGHTALYWYRQSLGQGLEFLIYFQGNSAPDKSGLPSDRFSAERTGGSVSTLTIQRTQQEDSAVYLCASSPKFLPGGILWTQYFGPGTRLLVL.

This chain joins TRBV6-5 and TRBJ1-5; no clear D gene. V was pared by 6 bases and J by 2 bases, with 14 bases between. Germline loops: CDR1 MNHEY, CDR2 SVGAGI. The CDR3 is made up of 15 amino acids. In nucleotides, the CDR3 is TGTGCCAGCAGCGCCGGGAGTTTGGGCAATCAGCCCCAGCATTTT. It yields the protein CASSAGSLGNQPQHF.